Sequencing of this T cell receptor (beta chain) was carried out in a study of blood T cell repertoires in COVID-19. Across the whole study: COVID-19 samples collected from the United States, Italy and Spain covered acute and convalescent phases. Sample material is recorded as cDNA or gDNA derived from T cells, B-cell-depleted T cells, or PBMCs.

Under the authors' procedure: Estimated nucleated cell counts came from reference gene primer amplification. Produced via immunoSEQ multiplex PCR; TCRdb's table is partial and in-frame only. For V, J and clone size, that table is used; D and trimming come from the DNA. The sample has under 250,000 clones, about 82% seen once; the top ten hold 5% to 7%. Germline CDR1 reads LNHNV; CDR2 reads YYDKDF (reference sequence). The CDR3 is 15 amino acids. V lost 3 bases and J 4 bases, leaving 15 bases between the germline ends. Followed over time, Seattle patients had been enrolled while infection was active. The receptor was isolated from a woman at least 80 years old with COVID-19, enrolled during active disease. The specimen sequenced was peripheral blood. The rearrangement joins TRBV15 to TRBJ2-5; possible D gene TRBD1, 6 bases. The CDR3 nucleotides read TGTGCCACCAGCAGCCAGAAGGGGGTATTAGAGACCCAGTACTTC. Translated: CATSSQKGVLETQYF.